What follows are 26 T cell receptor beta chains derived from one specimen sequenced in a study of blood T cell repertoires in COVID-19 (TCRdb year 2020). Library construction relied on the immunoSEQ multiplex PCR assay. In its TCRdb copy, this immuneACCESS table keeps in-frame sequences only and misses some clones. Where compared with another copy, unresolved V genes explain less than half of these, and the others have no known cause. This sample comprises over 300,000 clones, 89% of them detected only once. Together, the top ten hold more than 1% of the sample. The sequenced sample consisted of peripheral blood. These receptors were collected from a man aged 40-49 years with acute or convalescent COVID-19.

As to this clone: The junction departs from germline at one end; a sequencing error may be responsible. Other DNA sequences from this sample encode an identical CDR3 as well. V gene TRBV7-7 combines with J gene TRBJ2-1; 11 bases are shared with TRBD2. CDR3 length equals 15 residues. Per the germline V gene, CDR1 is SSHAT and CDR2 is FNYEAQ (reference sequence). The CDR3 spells CASSLGLAGGNEQFF. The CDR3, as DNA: TGTGCTAGCAGCTTAGGGCTAGCGGGAGGAAATGAGCAGTTCTTC.

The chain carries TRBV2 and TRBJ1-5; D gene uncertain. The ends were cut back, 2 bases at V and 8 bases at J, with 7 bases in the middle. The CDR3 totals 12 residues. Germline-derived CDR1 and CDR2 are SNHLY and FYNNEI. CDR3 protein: CASSEIGEPQHF. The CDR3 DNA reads TGTGCCAGCAGTGAAATCGGGGAGCCCCAGCATTTT.

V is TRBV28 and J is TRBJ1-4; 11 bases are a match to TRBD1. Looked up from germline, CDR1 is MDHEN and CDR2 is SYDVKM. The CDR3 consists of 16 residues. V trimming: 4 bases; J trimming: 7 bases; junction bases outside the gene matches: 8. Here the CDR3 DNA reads TGTGCCAGCAGTTCCCCCTCGGGACAGGGGGGTGAAAAACTGTTTTTT. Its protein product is CASSSPSGQGGEKLFF.

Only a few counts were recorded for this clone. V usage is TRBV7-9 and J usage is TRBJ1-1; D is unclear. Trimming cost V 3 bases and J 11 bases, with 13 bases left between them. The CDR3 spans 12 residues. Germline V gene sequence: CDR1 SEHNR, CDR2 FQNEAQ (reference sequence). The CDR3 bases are TGTGCCAGCAGCTTGTTGGGAAGAGGGGCTTTCTTT. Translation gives CASSLLGRGAFF.

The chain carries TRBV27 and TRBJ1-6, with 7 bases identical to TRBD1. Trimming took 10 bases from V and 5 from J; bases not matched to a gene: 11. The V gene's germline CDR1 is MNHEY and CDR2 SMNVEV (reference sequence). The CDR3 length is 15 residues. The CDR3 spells CATSDRWPHNSPLHF. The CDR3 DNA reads TGTGCCACCTCGGACAGGTGGCCGCATAATTCACCCCTCCACTTT.

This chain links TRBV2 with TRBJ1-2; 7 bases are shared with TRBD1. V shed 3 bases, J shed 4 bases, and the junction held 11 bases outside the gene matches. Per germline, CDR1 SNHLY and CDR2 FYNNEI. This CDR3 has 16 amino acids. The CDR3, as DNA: TGTGCCAGCAGTGAGGACAGGTTTAGCCCCCGCTATGGCTACACCTTC. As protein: CASSEDRFSPRYGYTF.

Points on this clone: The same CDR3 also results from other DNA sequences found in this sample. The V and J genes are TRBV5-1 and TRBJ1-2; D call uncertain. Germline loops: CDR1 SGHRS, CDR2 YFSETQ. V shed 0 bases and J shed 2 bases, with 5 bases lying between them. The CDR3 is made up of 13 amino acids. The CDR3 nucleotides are TGCGCCAGCAGCTTGGGCCAGAACTATGGCTACACCTTC. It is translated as CASSLGQNYGYTF.

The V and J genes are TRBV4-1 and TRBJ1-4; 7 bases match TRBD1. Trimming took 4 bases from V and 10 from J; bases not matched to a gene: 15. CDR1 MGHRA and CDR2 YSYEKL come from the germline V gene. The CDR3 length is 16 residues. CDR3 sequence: CASSLSRAGGIRKLFF. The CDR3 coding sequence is TGCGCCAGCAGCCTTAGTCGGGCAGGGGGGATTAGAAAACTGTTTTTT.

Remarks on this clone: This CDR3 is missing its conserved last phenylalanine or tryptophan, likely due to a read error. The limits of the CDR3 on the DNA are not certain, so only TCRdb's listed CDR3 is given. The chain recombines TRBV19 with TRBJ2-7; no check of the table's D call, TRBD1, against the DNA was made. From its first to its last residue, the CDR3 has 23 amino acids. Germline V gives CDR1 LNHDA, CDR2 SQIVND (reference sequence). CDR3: CASSIVPVVRKRPSEAGASGALC.

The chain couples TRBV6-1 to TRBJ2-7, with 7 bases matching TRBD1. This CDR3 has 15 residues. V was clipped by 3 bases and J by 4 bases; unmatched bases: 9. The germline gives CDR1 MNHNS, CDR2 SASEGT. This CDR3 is CASSDWVTGRYEQYF. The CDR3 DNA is TGTGCCAGCAGTGATTGGGTGACAGGGCGATACGAGCAGTACTTC.

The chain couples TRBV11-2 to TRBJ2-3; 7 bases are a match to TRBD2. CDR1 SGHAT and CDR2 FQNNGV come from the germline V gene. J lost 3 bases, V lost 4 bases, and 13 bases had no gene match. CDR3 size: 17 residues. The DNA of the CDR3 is TGTGCCAGCAGCTGGGGGGGGACCTCCCCGGTGACAGATACGCAGTATTTT. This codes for CASSWGGTSPVTDTQYF. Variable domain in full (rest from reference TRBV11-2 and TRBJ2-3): EAGVAQSPRYKIIEKRQSVAFWCNPISGHATLYWYQQILGQGPKLLIQFQNNGVVDDSQLPKDRFSAERLKGVDSTLKIQPAKLEDSAVYLCASSWGGTSPVTDTQYFGPGTRLTVL.

CDR3 in amino acids: CASTLLGSNQPQHF. In DNA form, the CDR3 reads TGTGCCAGCACCCTTCTAGGCTCCAATCAGCCCCAGCATTTT. The chain links TRBV5-4 to TRBJ1-5; D remains ambiguous. V gave up 6 bases and J gave up 3 bases, with 13 bases separating them. Germline-derived CDR1 and CDR2 are SGHNT and YYREEE (reference sequence). The CDR3 is 14 residues long.

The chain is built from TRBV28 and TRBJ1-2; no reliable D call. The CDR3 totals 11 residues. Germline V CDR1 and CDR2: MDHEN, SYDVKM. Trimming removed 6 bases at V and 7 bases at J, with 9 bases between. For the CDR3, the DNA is TGTGCCAGCAGCCCTAACCTTGGCTACACCTTC. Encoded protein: CASSPNLGYTF.

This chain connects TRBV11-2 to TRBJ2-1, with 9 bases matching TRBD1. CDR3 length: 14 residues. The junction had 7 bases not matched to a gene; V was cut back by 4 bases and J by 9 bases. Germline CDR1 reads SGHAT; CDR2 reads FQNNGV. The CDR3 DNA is TGTGCCAGCAGCTCCACCGGGACAGGGTTTGAGCAGTTCTTC. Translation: CASSSTGTGFEQFF.

The CDR3 region is CASRGQGAPYEQYF. CDR3 DNA: TGTGCCAGCAGGGGACAGGGGGCTCCCTACGAGCAGTACTTC. The gene calls are TRBV2 and TRBJ2-7; 12 positions match TRBD1. With 6 bases clipped from V and 2 bases from J, the junction kept 2 bases outside the gene matches. Germline CDR1 and CDR2: SNHLY and FYNNEI. The CDR3 is made up of 14 amino acids.

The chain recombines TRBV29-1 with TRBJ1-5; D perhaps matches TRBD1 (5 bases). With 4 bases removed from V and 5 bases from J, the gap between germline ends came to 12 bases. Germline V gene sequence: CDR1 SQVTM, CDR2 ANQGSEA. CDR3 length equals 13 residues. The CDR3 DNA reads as TGCAGCGTTGCCCAGGGTAGGGATCAGCCCCAGCATTTT. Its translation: CSVAQGRDQPQHF.

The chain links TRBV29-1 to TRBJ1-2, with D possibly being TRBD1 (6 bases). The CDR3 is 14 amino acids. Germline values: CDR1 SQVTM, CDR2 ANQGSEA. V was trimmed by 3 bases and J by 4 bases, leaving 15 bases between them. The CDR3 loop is CSVDGEQGFYGYTF. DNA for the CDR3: TGCAGCGTTGATGGCGAACAGGGCTTCTATGGCTACACCTTC.

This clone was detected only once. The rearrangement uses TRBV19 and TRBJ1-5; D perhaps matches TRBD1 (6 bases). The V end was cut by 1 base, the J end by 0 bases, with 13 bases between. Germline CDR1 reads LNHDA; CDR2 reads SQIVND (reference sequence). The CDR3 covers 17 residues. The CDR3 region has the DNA TGTGCCAGTAGTATAGTTAGGACAGCTCTTAGCAATCAGCCCCAGCATTTT. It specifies CASSIVRTALSNQPQHF.

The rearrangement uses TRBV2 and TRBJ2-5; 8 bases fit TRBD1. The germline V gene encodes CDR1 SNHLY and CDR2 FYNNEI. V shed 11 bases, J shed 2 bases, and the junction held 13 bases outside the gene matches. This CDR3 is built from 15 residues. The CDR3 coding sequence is TGTGCCGGAACTGCCGGACAGGGCGGTCAAGAGACCCAGTACTTC. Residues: CAGTAGQGGQETQYF. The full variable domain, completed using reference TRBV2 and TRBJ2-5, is EPEVTQTPSHQVTQMGQEVILRCVPISNHLYFYWYRQILGQKVEFLVSFYNNEISEKSEIFDDQFSVERPDGSNFTLKIRSTKLEDSAMYFCAGTAGQGGQETQYFGPGTRLLVL.

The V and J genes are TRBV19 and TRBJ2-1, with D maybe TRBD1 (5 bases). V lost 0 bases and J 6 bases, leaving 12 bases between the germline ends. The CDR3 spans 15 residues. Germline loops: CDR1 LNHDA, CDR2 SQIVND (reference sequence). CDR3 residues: CASSIDAGIGNEQFF. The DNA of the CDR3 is TGTGCCAGTAGTATAGACGCAGGGATTGGCAATGAGCAGTTCTTC.

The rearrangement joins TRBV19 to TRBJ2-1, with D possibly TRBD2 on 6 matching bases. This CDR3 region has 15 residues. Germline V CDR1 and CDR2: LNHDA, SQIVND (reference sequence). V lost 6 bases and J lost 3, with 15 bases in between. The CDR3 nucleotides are TGTGCCAGTAGCGTGACGGCGGAGGGCTACAATGAGCAGTTCTTC. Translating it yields CASSVTAEGYNEQFF.

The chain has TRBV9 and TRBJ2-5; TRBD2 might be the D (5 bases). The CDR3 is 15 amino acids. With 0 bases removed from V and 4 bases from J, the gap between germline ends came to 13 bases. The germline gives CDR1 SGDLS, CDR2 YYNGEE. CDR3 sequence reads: CASSVGGFEGETQYF. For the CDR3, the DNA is TGTGCCAGCAGCGTAGGGGGATTTGAGGGAGAGACCCAGTACTTC.

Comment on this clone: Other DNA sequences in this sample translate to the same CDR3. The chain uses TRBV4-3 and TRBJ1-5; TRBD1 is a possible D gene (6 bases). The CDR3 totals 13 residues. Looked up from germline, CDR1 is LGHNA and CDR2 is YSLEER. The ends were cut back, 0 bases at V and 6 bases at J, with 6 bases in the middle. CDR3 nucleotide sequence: TGCGCCAGCAGCCAAGACAGGGGTCAGCCCCAGCATTTT. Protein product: CASSQDRGQPQHF.

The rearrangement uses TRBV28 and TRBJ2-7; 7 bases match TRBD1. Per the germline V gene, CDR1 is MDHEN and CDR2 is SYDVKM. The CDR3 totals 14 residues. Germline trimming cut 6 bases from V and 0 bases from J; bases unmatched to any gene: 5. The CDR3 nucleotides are TGTGCCAGCAGACTGACAGGGAGCTCCTACGAGCAGTACTTC. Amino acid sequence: CASRLTGSSYEQYF.

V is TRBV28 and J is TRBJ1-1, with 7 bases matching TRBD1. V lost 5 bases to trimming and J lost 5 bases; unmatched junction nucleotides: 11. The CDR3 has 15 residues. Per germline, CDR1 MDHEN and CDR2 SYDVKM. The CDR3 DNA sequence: TGTGCCAGCAGTCCCCAAGACAGGGTAAAGACTGAAGCTTTCTTT. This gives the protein CASSPQDRVKTEAFF.

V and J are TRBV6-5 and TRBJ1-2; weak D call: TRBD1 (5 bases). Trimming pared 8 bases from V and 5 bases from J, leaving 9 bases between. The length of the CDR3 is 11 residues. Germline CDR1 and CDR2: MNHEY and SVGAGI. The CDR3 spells CASRQGYGYTF. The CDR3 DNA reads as TGTGCCAGCCGGCAGGGATATGGCTACACCTTC.